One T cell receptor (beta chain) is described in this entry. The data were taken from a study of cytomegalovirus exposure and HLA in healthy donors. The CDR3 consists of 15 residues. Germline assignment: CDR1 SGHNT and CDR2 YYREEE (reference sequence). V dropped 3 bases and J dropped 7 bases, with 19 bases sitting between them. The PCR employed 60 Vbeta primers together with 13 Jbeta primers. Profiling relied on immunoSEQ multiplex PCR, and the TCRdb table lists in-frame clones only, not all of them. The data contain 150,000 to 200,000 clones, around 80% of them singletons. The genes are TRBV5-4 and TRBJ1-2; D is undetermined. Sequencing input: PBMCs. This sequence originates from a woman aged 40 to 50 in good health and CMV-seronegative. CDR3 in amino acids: CASSSLRWGGSGYTF. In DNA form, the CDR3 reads TGTGCCAGCAGCTCCCTCAGGTGGGGAGGTTCTGGCTACACCTTC. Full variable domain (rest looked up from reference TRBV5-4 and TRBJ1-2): ETGVTQSPTHLIKTRGQQVTLRCSSQSGHNTVSWYQQALGQGPQFIFQYYREEENGRGNFPPRFSGLQFPNYSSELNVNALELDDSALYLCASSSLRWGGSGYTFGSGTRLTVV.